A single sample gave rise to the 27 T cell receptor beta chains below, sequenced in a study of T cell responses to AZD1222 COVID-19 vaccine (dated by TCRdb to the early 2020s). What this sample's time point label stands for: baseline before first vaccination. The library was made by the immunoSEQ multiplex PCR assay. Here the immuneACCESS table is served through TCRdb, limited to in-frame sequences with V and J called. Missing clones are a known gap in these copies; in checked studies unresolved V genes cover under half, and the rest lacks a known reason. This sample comprises 150,000 to 200,000 clones, just under 95% of them detected only once. The top ten clones comprise about 1.6% of the sample. Sequencing was performed on peripheral blood, taken on day 0 of AZD1222 vaccination. Every receptor here comes from an adult in good health.

This rearrangement joins TRBV10-1 to TRBJ2-1, with D hard to call. The CDR3 covers 14 residues. Trimming took 1 base from V and 8 from J, leaving 12 bases between them. Germline values: CDR1 WNHNN, CDR2 SYGVQD (reference sequence). The CDR3 bases are TGCGCCAGCAGTGAGTTACCTAATATAGATGAGCAGTTCTTC. Translated: CASSELPNIDEQFF.

This clone was seen only a few times. CDR3 in DNA: TGCGCCAGCAGCCCGACAGGGGGTTACTCCTACGAGCAGTACTTC. This translates into CASSPTGGYSYEQYF. V and J are TRBV5-1 and TRBJ2-7; 9 bases align to TRBD1. Germline loops: CDR1 SGHRS, CDR2 YFSETQ. The CDR3 spans 15 residues. Trimming removed 4 bases from V and 0 bases from J; junction bases left unmatched: 5.

The V call is TRBV27, the J call TRBJ2-5; D is uncertain. V lost 5 bases and J 5 bases, leaving 21 bases between the germline ends. This CDR3 region has 16 residues. Germline-derived CDR1 and CDR2 are MNHEY and SMNVEV (reference sequence). CDR3 DNA sequence: TGTGCCAGCAGTCAGACCGCTGGCGTTTTCGGGGAGACCCAGTACTTC. It codes for CASSQTAGVFGETQYF.

This chain joins TRBV25-1 and TRBJ1-2; D unresolved. With 4 bases removed from V and 4 bases from J, the gap between germline ends came to 19 bases. Germline CDR1 is MGHDK and CDR2 is SYGVNS. CDR3 length equals 16 residues. Here the CDR3 DNA reads TGTGCCAGCAGTGGTTCCGCTGGGCACCGGATCTATGGCTACACCTTC. Its translation is CASSGSAGHRIYGYTF.

This clone turned up a few times. J is TRBJ1-1 and V is TRBV6-5; 7 bases match TRBD1. There are 13 residues in the CDR3. Germline V gives CDR1 MNHEY, CDR2 SVGAGI. With V trimmed by 6 bases and J by 3 bases, 4 bases remained unmatched. The CDR3 DNA is TGTGCCAGCAGCTTGGACAGGTACACTGAAGCTTTCTTT. Translated, it gives CASSLDRYTEAFF.

The count of this clone is one. This rearrangement joins TRBV5-4 to TRBJ1-3; D uncertain. CDR3 size: 16 residues. Per germline, CDR1 SGHNT and CDR2 YYREEE (reference sequence). V dropped 0 bases and J dropped 5 bases, with 15 bases sitting between them. The CDR3 protein is CASSLGGSGIRNTIYF. Here the CDR3 DNA reads TGTGCCAGCAGCTTGGGCGGATCCGGTATCAGAAACACCATATATTTT.

The CDR3 nucleotides are TGTGCCAGCAGCTTACTAGGGGCGGTCGGCTACACCTTC. It is translated as CASSLLGAVGYTF. The V call is TRBV7-8, the J call TRBJ1-2; weak D call: TRBD1 (5 bases). The CDR3 runs to 13 residues. Germline V CDR1 and CDR2: SGHVS, FQNEAQ. Trimming stripped 2 bases from V and 8 bases from J, with 12 bases between.

The J gene is TRBJ2-1, the V gene TRBV9, with TRBD1 as a possible D gene (6 bases). CDR1 is SGDLS, CDR2 YYNGEE, per germline. This CDR3 has 15 residues. V was cut by 4 bases and J by 4 bases, with 15 bases left in between. The CDR3 bases are TGTGCCAGCAGCCCCTGGACAGCCCAATACAATGAGCAGTTCTTC. Its translation: CASSPWTAQYNEQFF.

The gene calls are TRBV19 and TRBJ1-5; perhaps TRBD1 as D (6 bases). Germline CDR1 is LNHDA and CDR2 is SQIVND (reference sequence). The CDR3 has 16 residues. V dropped 7 bases and J dropped 4 bases, with 20 bases sitting between them. In DNA form, the CDR3 reads TGTGCCAGTATTTTGGGTCGGGGGGCGAGAAATCAGCCCCAGCATTTT. It specifies CASILGRGARNQPQHF.

The CDR3 here is CASSEGQGMDSPLHF. CDR3 sequence (DNA): TGTGCCAGCAGTGAAGGGCAAGGGATGGATTCACCCCTCCACTTT. The chain recombines TRBV2 with TRBJ1-6; D remains ambiguous. Germline CDR1 is SNHLY and CDR2 is FYNNEI. The CDR3 is 15 residues long. Trimming shortened V by 1 base and J by 8 bases, and 12 bases separated the two germline ends.

The chain employs TRBV5-6 and TRBJ2-5; D gene ambiguous. The CDR3 is made up of 14 amino acids. Germline V gives CDR1 SGHDT, CDR2 YYEEEE. V was clipped by 0 bases and J by 4 bases, with 10 bases between them. This CDR3 reads CASSLVLSSETQYF. In DNA form, the CDR3 reads TGTGCCAGCAGCTTGGTCCTCAGTTCAGAGACCCAGTACTTC.

V usage is TRBV5-1 and J usage is TRBJ2-3; possibly TRBD1 or TRBD2 for D (5 bases each). Germline assignment: CDR1 SGHRS and CDR2 YFSETQ. Trimming removed 4 bases at V and 1 base at J, with 10 bases between. The CDR3 covers 14 residues. CDR3 protein: CASSPGTGTDTQYF. In DNA form, the CDR3 reads TGCGCCAGCAGCCCCGGGACCGGCACAGATACGCAGTATTTT.

The chain is built from TRBV5-1 and TRBJ2-3; D is ambiguous. This CDR3 has 14 amino acids. Germline CDR1 reads SGHRS; CDR2 reads YFSETQ. V was clipped by 2 bases and J by 7 bases, with 14 bases between them. CDR3: CASSLGDFAYTQYF. The DNA for the CDR3 is TGCGCCAGCAGCTTAGGAGACTTCGCTTATACGCAGTATTTT.

The chain uses TRBV7-9 and TRBJ2-1, with no clear D. The CDR3 loop spans 13 amino acids. V was trimmed by 5 bases and J by 9 bases, leaving 14 bases between them. Germline-derived CDR1 and CDR2 are SEHNR and FQNEAQ (reference sequence). CDR3 DNA sequence: TGTGCCAGCAGCCTACTGACTTCAGCTGAGCAGTTCTTC. Protein product: CASSLLTSAEQFF.

V usage is TRBV30 and J usage is TRBJ1-3; D remains unclear. V dropped 1 base and J dropped 9 bases, with 7 bases sitting between them. From germline, CDR1 is GTSNPN and CDR2 SVGIG (reference sequence). The CDR3 loop spans 11 amino acids. The CDR3: CAWSDQSTIYF. As DNA, the CDR3 is TGTGCCTGGAGTGACCAATCCACCATATATTTT.

The chain combines TRBV18 with TRBJ1-4; 7 bases align to TRBD1. The CDR3 runs 17 residues. Trimming removed 6 bases from V and 0 bases from J; junction bases left unmatched: 10. CDR1 is KGHSH and CDR2 is LQKENI in the germline V gene. CDR3 coding DNA: TGTGCCAGCTCCCGGCGACAGGGTGGGGCAACTAATGAAAAACTGTTTTTT. This encodes CASSRRQGGATNEKLFF. The full variable domain, completed using reference TRBV18 and TRBJ1-4, is NAGVMQNPRHLVRRRGQEARLRCSPMKGHSHVYWYRQLPEEGLKFMVYLQKENIIDESGMPKERFSAEFPKEGPSILRIQQVVRGDSAAYFCASSRRQGGATNEKLFFGSGTQLSVL.

The chain links TRBV3-1 (or the pseudogene TRBV3-2) to TRBJ1-2; D is possibly TRBD1 (5 bases). Germline values: CDR1 LGHDT, CDR2 YNNKEL (reference sequence). Trimming left V 4 bases short and J 6 bases short, with 15 bases between. The CDR3 has 14 residues. The CDR3 sequence: CASSLFGKGNGYTF. The CDR3 nucleotides are TGTGCCAGCAGCCTATTCGGAAAGGGGAATGGCTACACCTTC.

This rearrangement joins TRBV19 to TRBJ2-1, with D possibly being TRBD2 (5 bases). The germline V and J ends were trimmed by 5 bases and 0 bases, with 11 bases remaining between them. The CDR3 runs to 15 residues. Per germline, CDR1 LNHDA and CDR2 SQIVND (reference sequence). Here the CDR3 reads CASSPRGVSYNEQFF. CDR3 in DNA: TGTGCCAGTAGTCCCCGGGGAGTCTCCTACAATGAGCAGTTCTTC.

The chain has TRBV25-1 and TRBJ1-6, with 7 bases fitting TRBD1. Germline V gene lookup returns CDR1 MGHDK and CDR2 SYGVNS. This CDR3 has 14 residues. V gave up 6 bases and J gave up 10 bases; unmatched junction bases: 9. CDR3 nucleotide sequence: TGTGCCAGCAGAAAGACAGGGTTGGACTCACCCCTCCACTTT. Translation gives CASRKTGLDSPLHF.

This clone appeared a few times. The chain uses TRBV5-8 and TRBJ1-2; no firm D call. The length of the CDR3 is 13 residues. Trimming cost V 4 bases and J 4 bases, with 11 bases left between them. CDR1 SGHTS and CDR2 YDEGEE come from the germline V gene. The CDR3 sequence is CASSQLRPYGYTF. As DNA, the CDR3 is TGTGCCAGCAGCCAACTCCGCCCCTATGGCTACACCTTC.

The chain employs TRBV6-2 or TRBV6-3 and TRBJ1-5; TRBD1 might be the D (6 bases). The V end lost 0 bases, the J end lost 7 bases, and 19 bases lay between the germline ends. CDR1 and CDR2 (germline): MNHEY, SVGEGT. There are 17 residues in the CDR3. The CDR3 protein is CASSYSRPGETRQPQHF. For the CDR3, the DNA is TGTGCCAGCAGTTACTCGAGACCAGGGGAAACGAGACAGCCCCAGCATTTT.

This clone was counted once. J is TRBJ2-7 and V is TRBV6-1, with TRBD1 as a possible D gene (6 bases). V lost 2 bases and J lost 4, with 12 bases in between. The CDR3 has 14 amino acids. Per the germline V gene, CDR1 is MNHNS and CDR2 is SASEGT. CDR3 region: CASSERGRGYEQYF. In DNA form, the CDR3 reads TGTGCCAGCAGTGAAAGGGGTAGGGGGTACGAGCAGTACTTC.

The gene calls are TRBV20-1 and TRBJ1-2; D might be TRBD1 (5 bases). The germline V and J ends were trimmed by 3 bases and 8 bases, with 22 bases remaining between them. This CDR3 has 15 amino acids. Germline-derived CDR1 and CDR2 are DFQATT and SNEGSKA (reference sequence). CDR3 residues: CSASSGATSKGGYTF. The CDR3 nucleotides are TGCAGTGCTAGTAGCGGGGCGACCTCCAAAGGGGGCTACACCTTC.

The chain uses TRBV14 and TRBJ1-2; D remains ambiguous. V lost 0 bases to trimming and J lost 5 bases, with 13 bases between them. The CDR3 is 15 residues long. Germline lookup yields CDR1 SGHDN and CDR2 FVKESK. The CDR3 region is CASSQDSVPPYGYTF. The CDR3 DNA reads TGTGCCAGCAGCCAAGACAGTGTGCCGCCATATGGCTACACCTTC.

This clone was counted a single time. V gene TRBV21-1 combines with J gene TRBJ1-3. TRBV21-1 is classified as a pseudogene. The CDR3 is made up of 15 amino acids. The CDR3 protein is CASSKDGSSGNTIYF. DNA for the CDR3: TGTGCCAGCAGCAAAGATGGTAGCTCTGGAAACACCATATATTTT.

This clone is a singleton in its sample. The chain couples TRBV18 to TRBJ1-1, with no clear D. The CDR3 length is 13 residues. Germline V gene sequence: CDR1 KGHSH, CDR2 LQKENI. V lost 4 bases to trimming and J lost 0 bases, with 6 bases between them. This chain's CDR3 is CASSLDLNTEAFF. The CDR3 nucleotides are TGTGCCAGCTCACTTGACTTGAACACTGAAGCTTTCTTT.

The J gene is TRBJ2-3, the V gene TRBV5-5, with TRBD2 as a possible D gene (6 bases). The V end was cut by 9 bases, the J end by 6 bases, with 17 bases between. The CDR3 contains 13 residues. Germline CDR1 and CDR2: SGHKS and YYEKEE (reference sequence). The CDR3 DNA sequence: TGTGCCATCCGGAGGGCCCCCTTGGATACGCAGTATTTT. It translates to CAIRRAPLDTQYF.